The source of this T cell receptor (beta chain) is a study of technical replicates of blood from a handful of donors. Trimming removed 3 bases from V and 4 bases from J, with 6 bases in between. This CDR3 is built from 12 residues. Germline CDR1 and CDR2: WNHNN and SYGVQD (reference sequence). Libraries were prepared by immunoSEQ multiplex PCR; TCRdb keeps only in-frame clonotypes and omits some of them. The sample gives 78,000 or so clones, 91% of which show up once; around 0.34% is in the top ten. The sequencing input was T cells isolated from PBMCs. The sequence came from a human donor in good health. Some clones in this sample may be carry-over from other donors' samples. The V gene is TRBV10-1, the J gene TRBJ2-5, with a tentative D call TRBD1 (5 bases). The CDR3 sequence is CASSDGAETQYF. CDR3 DNA sequence: TGCGCCAGCAGTGATGGGGCAGAGACCCAGTACTTC.